The subject of this entry is one T cell receptor (beta chain). Its antigen is unknown. This sample is part of a study of immune evolution from preneoplasia to lung adenocarcinoma. Study-wide background: HLA loss of heterozygosity: roughly 6.4% AIS, about 15% MIA, over 25% ADC, none AAH.

Study observations and caveats: Top clone share appeared to fall from AAH through AIS, MIA, adenocarcinoma.

Data came from immunoSEQ multiplex PCR; TCRdb stores just in-frame clones and leaves some out. The table shows more than 13,000 clones, with roughly 80% occurring only once. CDR1 is LGHNA, CDR2 YNFKEQ, per germline. The CDR3 sequence is 17 residues long. The V segment lost 1 base and the J segment 6 bases; nucleotides outside the gene matches: 6. Two lung cancer pathologists independently confirmed each histologic diagnosis. Sequencing was done on a sample of FFPE minimally invasive lung adenocarcinoma tissue. The receptor's source is a person between 65 and 79 years old with lung adenocarcinoma. The rearrangement joins TRBV4-2 to TRBJ2-1, with 13 bases aligning to TRBD2. The CDR3 DNA sequence: TGTGCCAGCAGCCAAGTGTTTACTAGCGGGAGGGTCAATGAGCAGTTCTTC. Translation gives CASSQVFTSGRVNEQFF.